The 3 T cell receptor beta chains below all came from one sample that was sequenced in a study of T cell repertoires in cytomegalovirus infection. Using its own MiXCR run on the reads, TCRdb lists one record per CDR3 protein. The data contain about 310,000 distinct CDR3 sequences, around 9.6% of them seen just once; the ten biggest clones take up around 2.5%. The sample was PBMCs. These receptors came from a human donor in good health (CMV status not recorded). Some clones in this sample may be carry-over from other donors' samples.

This clonotype has ten or more counts. The chain uses TRBV7-2 and TRBJ2-5; D gene ambiguous. The CDR3 sequence is 14 residues long. Trimming took off 2 bases at V and 2 bases at J, with 9 bases between the two ends. From germline, CDR1 is SGHTA and CDR2 FQGNSA. CDR3 nucleotide sequence: TGTGCCAGCAGCTTAAGCAGGATGCAAGAGACCCAGTACTTC. Protein product: CASSLSRMQETQYF.

The CDR3, as DNA: TGCAGTGCCCCGCCGGAAGGGCCTTCCTATGGCTACACCTTC. It is translated as CSAPPEGPSYGYTF. The genes are TRBV20-1 and TRBJ1-2; D is unclear. Trimming cost V 6 bases and J 4 bases, with 18 bases left between them. CDR3 length: 14 residues. In germline, CDR1 is DFQATT, CDR2 SNEGSKA (reference sequence).

This clonotype was counted between two and nine times. The chain links TRBV3-1 to TRBJ1-5; D gene unclear. The CDR3 extends over 15 amino acids. In germline, CDR1 is LGHDT, CDR2 YNNKEL (reference sequence). The V gene lost 2 bases and the J gene lost 4 bases, with 12 bases spanning the gap. Here the CDR3 DNA reads TGTGCCAGCAGCCAAAACAGCAACGGGAATCAGCCCCAGCATTTT. Residues: CASSQNSNGNQPQHF.